The clone carrying this T cell receptor beta chain was detected only a few times. What it recognizes is unknown. Researchers made TCR cDNA using 5'RACE template switching, and this step added a universal primer site and UMIs. MiXCR, run by TCRdb on the 5' RACE reads, gives a single entry per CDR3 protein. The sample carries 150,000 to 200,000 distinct CDR3 sequences, approximately 11% recorded once. These data are taken from a study of T cells after yellow fever vaccination. Across the study: Preparation of the low-cell-number fractions used SMART-Seq v4 Ultra Low Input. Findings and caveats of the study: Secondary responses were weaker yet peaked faster, day 5 versus 15.

V was clipped by 3 bases and J by 5 bases, with 8 bases between them. The CDR3 is 13 amino acids. The sequence came from a man in his late teens or twenties who received the YFV17D yellow fever vaccine. The chain combines TRBV12-3 or TRBV12-4 with TRBJ1-5, with D uncertain. This specimen consisted of CD8+ T cells sorted from PBMCs, obtained 15 days after the yellow fever booster vaccination. The CDR3 DNA sequence: TGTGCCAGCAGTTTCCGGAGTTATCAGCCCCAGCATTTT. Its translation is CASSFRSYQPQHF.